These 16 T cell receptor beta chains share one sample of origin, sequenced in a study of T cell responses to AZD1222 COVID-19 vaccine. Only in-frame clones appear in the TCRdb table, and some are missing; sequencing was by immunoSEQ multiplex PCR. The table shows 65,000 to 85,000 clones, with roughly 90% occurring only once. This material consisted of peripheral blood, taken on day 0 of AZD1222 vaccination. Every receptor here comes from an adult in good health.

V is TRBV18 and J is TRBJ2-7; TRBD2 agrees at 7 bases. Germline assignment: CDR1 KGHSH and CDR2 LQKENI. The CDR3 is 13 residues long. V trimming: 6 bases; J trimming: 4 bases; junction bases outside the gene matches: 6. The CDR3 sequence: CASSLLGGYEQYF. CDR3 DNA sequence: TGTGCCAGCTCTCTCTTGGGGGGGTACGAGCAGTACTTC.

The CDR3: CASSVAWNTEAFF. For the CDR3, the DNA is TGTGCCAGCAGCGTAGCCTGGAACACTGAAGCTTTCTTT. The V gene is TRBV9, the J gene TRBJ1-1; no definite D call. The CDR3 loop spans 13 amino acids. Germline CDR1 and CDR2: SGDLS and YYNGEE. The V end lost 0 bases, the J end lost 1 base, and 4 bases lay between the germline ends.

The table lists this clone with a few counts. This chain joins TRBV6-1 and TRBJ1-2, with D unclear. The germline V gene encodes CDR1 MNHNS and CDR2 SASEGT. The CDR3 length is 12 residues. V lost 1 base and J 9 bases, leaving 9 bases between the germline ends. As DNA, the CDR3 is TGTGCCAGCAGTGAAGACGGCCCTAGCTACACCTTC. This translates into CASSEDGPSYTF.

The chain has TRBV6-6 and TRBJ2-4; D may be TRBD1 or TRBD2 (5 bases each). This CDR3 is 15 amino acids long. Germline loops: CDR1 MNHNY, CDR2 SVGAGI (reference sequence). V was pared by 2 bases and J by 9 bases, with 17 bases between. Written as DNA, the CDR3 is TGTGCCAGCAGTTACGTACCGGGCTCGAGGGGCATTCAGTACTTC. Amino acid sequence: CASSYVPGSRGIQYF.

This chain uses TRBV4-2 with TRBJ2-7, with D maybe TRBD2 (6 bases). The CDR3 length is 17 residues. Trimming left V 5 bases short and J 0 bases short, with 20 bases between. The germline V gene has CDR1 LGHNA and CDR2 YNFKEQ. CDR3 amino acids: CASSTRRGGSVSYEQYF. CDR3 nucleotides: TGTGCCAGCAGCACACGGAGGGGCGGGTCCGTCTCCTACGAGCAGTACTTC.

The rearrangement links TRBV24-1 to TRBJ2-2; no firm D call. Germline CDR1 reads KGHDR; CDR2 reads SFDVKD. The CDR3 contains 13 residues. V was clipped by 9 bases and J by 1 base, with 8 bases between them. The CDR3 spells CATLDGNTGELFF. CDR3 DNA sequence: TGTGCCACCCTAGACGGGAACACCGGGGAGCTGTTTTTT.

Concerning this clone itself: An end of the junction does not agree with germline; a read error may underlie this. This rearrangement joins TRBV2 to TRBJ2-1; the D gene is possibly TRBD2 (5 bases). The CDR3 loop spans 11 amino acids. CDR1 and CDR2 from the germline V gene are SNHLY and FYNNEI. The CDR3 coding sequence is TGTGCCAGCACAGGCCGGACTGTTCTGGTCTTC. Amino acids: CASTGRTVLVF. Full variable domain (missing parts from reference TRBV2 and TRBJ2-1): EPEVTQTPSHQVTQMGQEVILRCVPISNHLYFYWYRQILGQKVEFLVSFYNNEISEKSEIFDDQFSVERPDGSNFTLKIRSTKLEDSAMYFCASTGRTVLVFGPGTRLTVL.

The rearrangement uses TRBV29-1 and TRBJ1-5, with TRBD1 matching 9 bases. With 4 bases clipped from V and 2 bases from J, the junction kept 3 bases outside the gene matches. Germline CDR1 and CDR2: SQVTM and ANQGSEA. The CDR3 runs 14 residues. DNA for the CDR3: TGCAGCGTTGCAACAGGGGGCGGCAATCAGCCCCAGCATTTT. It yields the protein CSVATGGGNQPQHF.

This CDR3 is CASSIEGGAVYEQYF. CDR3 DNA: TGTGCCAGTAGTATAGAGGGAGGGGCCGTCTACGAGCAGTACTTC. V is TRBV19 and J is TRBJ2-7; 7 positions match TRBD2. The J segment lost 3 bases and the V segment lost 0 bases, leaving 5 bases of the junction unmatched. Germline V CDR1 and CDR2: LNHDA, SQIVND (reference sequence). The CDR3 spans 15 residues.

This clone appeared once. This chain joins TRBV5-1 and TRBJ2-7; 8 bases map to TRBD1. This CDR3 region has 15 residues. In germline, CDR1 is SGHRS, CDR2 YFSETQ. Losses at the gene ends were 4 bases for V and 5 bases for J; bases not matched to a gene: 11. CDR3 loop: CASSLVGDRTHEQYF. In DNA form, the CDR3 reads TGCGCCAGCAGCCTGGTTGGGGACAGGACGCACGAGCAGTACTTC.

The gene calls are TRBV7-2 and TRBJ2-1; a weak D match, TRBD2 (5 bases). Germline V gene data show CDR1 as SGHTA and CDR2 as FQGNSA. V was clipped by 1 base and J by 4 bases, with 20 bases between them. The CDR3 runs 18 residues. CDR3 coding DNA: TGTGCCAGCAGCTTAGAGGCTGGGAGCAACCCTCGGTACAATGAGCAGTTCTTC. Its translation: CASSLEAGSNPRYNEQFF.

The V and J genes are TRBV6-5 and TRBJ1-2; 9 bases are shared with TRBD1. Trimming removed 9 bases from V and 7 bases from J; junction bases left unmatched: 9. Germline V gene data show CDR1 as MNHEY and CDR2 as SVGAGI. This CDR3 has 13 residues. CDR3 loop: CASSRDRDSGYTF. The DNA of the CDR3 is TGTGCCAGTTCGAGGGACAGGGACAGTGGCTACACCTTC.

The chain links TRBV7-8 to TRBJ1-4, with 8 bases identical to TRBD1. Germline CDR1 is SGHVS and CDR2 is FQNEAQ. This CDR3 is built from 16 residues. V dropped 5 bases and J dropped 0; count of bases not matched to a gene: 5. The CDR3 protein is CASSPMTGATNEKLFF. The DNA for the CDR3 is TGTGCCAGCAGCCCCATGACAGGGGCAACTAATGAAAAACTGTTTTTT.

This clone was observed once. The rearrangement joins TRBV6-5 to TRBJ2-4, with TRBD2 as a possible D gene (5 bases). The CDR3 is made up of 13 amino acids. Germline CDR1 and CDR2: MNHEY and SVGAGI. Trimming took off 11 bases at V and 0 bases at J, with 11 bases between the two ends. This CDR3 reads CACGLLAKNIQYF. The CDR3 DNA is TGTGCCTGCGGGCTGTTAGCCAAAAACATTCAGTACTTC.

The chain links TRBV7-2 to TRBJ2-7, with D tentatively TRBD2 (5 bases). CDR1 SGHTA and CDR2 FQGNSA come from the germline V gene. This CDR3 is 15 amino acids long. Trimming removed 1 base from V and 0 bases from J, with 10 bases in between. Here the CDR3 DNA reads TGTGCCAGCAGCTTAGTCGGGGAGAGCTCCTACGAGCAGTACTTC. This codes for CASSLVGESSYEQYF.

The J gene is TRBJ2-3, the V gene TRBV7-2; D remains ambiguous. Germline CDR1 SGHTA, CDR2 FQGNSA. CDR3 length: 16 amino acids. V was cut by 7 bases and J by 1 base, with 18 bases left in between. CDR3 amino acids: CASTLRAGSGTDTQYF. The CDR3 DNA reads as TGTGCCAGCACCCTACGGGCAGGTTCGGGCACAGATACGCAGTATTTT. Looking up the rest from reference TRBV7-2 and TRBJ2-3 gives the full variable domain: GAGVSQSPSNKVTEKGKDVELRCDPISGHTALYWYRQSLGQGLEFLIYFQGNSAPDKSGLPSDRFSAERTGGSVSTLTIQRTQQEDSAVYLCASTLRAGSGTDTQYFGPGTRLTVL.